These 22 T cell receptor beta chains were sequenced from one sample in a study of T cell clonality in common variable immunodeficiency (dated by TCRdb to the mid-2010s). Receptor libraries were prepared by the immunoSEQ multiplex PCR assay. TCRdb took this table from immuneACCESS and kept in-frame rearrangements with V and J called. Such tables lack part of the clones; where checked against another copy, unresolved V genes explain under half of the gap, and the rest is unexplained. There are roughly 30,000 clones in this sample, and none of them is a singleton. Jointly, the top ten make up approximately 4.7% of the sample. Specimen: peripheral blood mononuclear cells. These receptors were collected from a person between 18 and 75 years old in good health.

A few counts support this clone. Sequencing ends 3 residues short of the CDR3 end; the germline J gene provides the rest. The V and J genes are TRBV5-5 and TRBJ1-1; possible D gene TRBD1, 6 bases. Trimming took 6 bases from V and 6 from J, leaving 18 bases between them. Germline-derived CDR1 and CDR2 are SGHKS and YYEKEE (reference sequence). This CDR3 comprises 14 residues. The CDR3 is CASTTGTVGAEAFF. CDR3 DNA, as far as it was read: TGTGCCAGCACTACAGGGACGGTGGGCGCTGAA.

This clone was observed many times. With the read ending 3 residues before the CDR3 end, the germline J gene is used to fill in that end. The chain combines TRBV27 with TRBJ2-1; D possibly corresponds to TRBD2 (6 bases). Trimming shortened V by 5 bases and J by 6 bases, and 14 bases separated the two germline ends. The length of the CDR3 is 14 residues. Looked up from germline, CDR1 is MNHEY and CDR2 is SMNVEV (reference sequence). CDR3 sequence: CASSHDVGGNEQFF. The sequenced part of the CDR3 DNA is TGTGCCAGCAGTCACGACGTGGGGGGCAATGAG.

In its sample, this clone was seen many times. The read falls 3 residues short of the CDR3 end, and the missing part is taken from the germline J gene. The rearrangement links TRBV20-1 to TRBJ1-2, with 8 bases fitting TRBD1. The CDR3 is 15 amino acids. Per germline, CDR1 DFQATT and CDR2 SNEGSKA (reference sequence). J gave up 4 bases and V 0 bases, and 7 bases lay outside the gene matches. This CDR3 is CSARDPGQGIYGYTF. The part of the CDR3 DNA that was read is TGCAGTGCTAGAGATCCCGGACAGGGAATCTATGGC.

Of note for this clone: The CDR3 end falls 3 residues outside the read, so it is completed with the germline J gene. The rearrangement links TRBV2 to TRBJ2-2; 7 nucleotides line up with TRBD1. This CDR3 has 15 residues. From germline, CDR1 is SNHLY and CDR2 FYNNEI. CDR3 residues: CASSVGTAYNSPLFF. CDR3 DNA (partial): TGTGCCAGCAGCGTCGGGACAGCCTATAATTCACCG.

This clone was counted ten times or more. The DNA ends 3 residues before the CDR3 does, and the rest of the CDR3 is filled in from the germline J gene. Other DNA sequences in the sample encode the same CDR3. V usage is TRBV20-1 and J usage is TRBJ1-2; TRBD1 might be the D (6 bases). CDR3 length: 13 amino acids. Germline V CDR1 and CDR2: DFQATT, SNEGSKA (reference sequence). Trimming removed 5 bases at V and 5 bases at J, with 15 bases between. CDR3 DNA, as far as it was read: TGCAGTGCTGGGGGGGGCGTCACATATGGC. This gives the protein CSAGGGVTYG. The complete CDR3 reads CSAGGGVTYGYTF.

This clone was found many times. CDR3 bases read: TGTGCCAGCAGCGTCCATCCGGAGGGCGCTTCCCCGATGATCTACAATGAG. It yields the protein CASSVHPEGASPMIYNE. In full, the CDR3 reads CASSVHPEGASPMIYNEQFF. This chain links TRBV9 with TRBJ2-1, with D possibly TRBD2 on 6 matching bases. The sequence runs out 3 residues before the end of the CDR3; the remainder is reconstructed from the germline J gene. Germline V lookup: CDR1 SGDLS, CDR2 YYNGEE. The CDR3 extends over 20 amino acids. Between the trimmed V and J ends, which lost 2 bases and 3 bases, there was a span of 27 bases.

At least ten counts were recorded for this clone. The read halts 3 residues ahead of the CDR3 end, with the missing end drawn from the germline J gene. The rearrangement links TRBV4-1 to TRBJ2-3; 8 nucleotides agree with TRBD2. CDR1 MGHRA and CDR2 YSYEKL come from the germline V gene. The CDR3 has 17 amino acids. Unmatched junction bases numbered 11, after V lost 4 bases and J lost 2 bases. This chain's CDR3 is CASSPRLLAAFTDTQYF. The CDR3 bases that were read are TGCGCCAGCAGCCCAAGATTACTAGCGGCCTTCACAGATACG.

Regarding this clone: The CDR3 extends 3 residues past the end of the read, so its final part is completed from the germline J gene. V usage is TRBV7-9 and J usage is TRBJ1-1; D unresolved. Trimming pared 1 base from V and 2 bases from J, leaving 5 bases between. Germline V gives CDR1 SEHNR, CDR2 FQNEAQ (reference sequence). The CDR3 sequence is 13 residues long. CDR3 sequence: CASSLEVNTEAFF. The covered CDR3 bases are TGTGCCAGCAGCTTAGAGGTCAACACTGAA. Complete variable domain (other parts from reference TRBV7-9 and TRBJ1-1): DTGVSQNPRHKITKRGQNVTFRCDPISEHNRLYWYRQTLGQGPEFLTYFQNEAQLEKSRLLSDRFSAERPKGSFSTLEIQRTEQGDSAMYLCASSLEVNTEAFFGQGTRLTVV.

This clone was counted at least ten times. The read ends 3 residues shy of where the CDR3 ends; the end is completed using the germline J gene. The V and J genes are TRBV7-3 and TRBJ2-1; tentatively, D is TRBD2 (5 bases). This CDR3 comprises 13 residues. The V gene's germline CDR1 is SGHTA and CDR2 FQGTGA. The V gene lost 5 bases and the J gene lost 3 bases, with 8 bases spanning the gap. CDR3 bases read: TGTGCCAGCAGCCGCGCGGGCTACAATGAG. Translated, it gives CASSRAGYNE. The whole CDR3 region reads CASSRAGYNEQFF.

This clone was counted ten times or more. The read terminates 3 residues ahead of where the CDR3 ends, so the germline J gene completes it. The V and J genes are TRBV11-3 and TRBJ2-2; a weak D match, TRBD1 (6 bases). Between the trimmed V and J ends, which lost 7 bases and 4 bases, there was a span of 16 bases. The V gene's germline CDR1 is SGHNT and CDR2 YENEEA. The CDR3 runs to 15 residues. This chain's CDR3 is CASKGSPGATGELFF. The sequenced CDR3 bases are TGTGCCAGCAAGGGGTCCCCAGGGGCCACCGGGGAG.

This clone appeared many times. The sequenced fragment ends 3 residues before the CDR3 boundary, so the rest is inferred from the germline J gene. This chain connects TRBV7-6 to TRBJ2-5, with D possibly being TRBD1 (5 bases). Germline values: CDR1 SGHVS, CDR2 FNYEAQ. CDR3 length: 13 residues. The V gene lost 5 bases and the J gene lost 2 bases, with 9 bases spanning the gap. Partial CDR3 DNA: TGTGCCAGCAGCCAGGGAAGGCAAGAGACC. Translating it yields CASSQGRQET. The whole CDR3 reads CASSQGRQETQYF.

This clone was seen ten or more times. The read comes to an end 3 residues before the CDR3 does, leaving the germline J gene to fill in the end. V is TRBV19 and J is TRBJ2-7; a possible D gene is TRBD2 (6 bases). CDR3 size: 14 residues. V was pared by 0 bases and J by 6 bases, with 12 bases between. Germline CDR1 LNHDA, CDR2 SQIVND (reference sequence). The sequenced part of the CDR3 DNA is TGTGCCAGTAGTATAGATCGGGGGTTAGGCGAG. Protein product: CASSIDRGLGE. The whole CDR3 sequence is CASSIDRGLGEQYF.

The table lists this clone with a few counts. The CDR3 bases that were read are TGTGCCAGTAGGGGCGCGGGAGATGCCGGGGAG. Protein product: CASRGAGDAGE. The entire CDR3 protein reads CASRGAGDAGELFF. This rearrangement joins TRBV19 to TRBJ2-2; 7 positions match TRBD2. The read ends 3 residues before the CDR3 terminus; that terminus is restored from the germline J gene. CDR1 LNHDA and CDR2 SQIVND come from the germline V gene (reference sequence). V was pared by 6 bases and J by 6 bases, with 7 bases of the junction left unmatched. The CDR3 length is 14 residues.

This clone was picked up many times. With the read ending 3 residues before the CDR3 end, the germline J gene is used to fill in that end. The chain recombines TRBV10-1 with TRBJ1-1; D not certain. Germline V gene sequence: CDR1 WNHNN, CDR2 SYGVQD (reference sequence). The CDR3 extends over 13 amino acids. The CDR3 bases that were read are TGCGCCAGCAGTGAATCGGTCACTCGGGAA. Its protein is CASSESVTRE. The complete CDR3 protein is CASSESVTREAFF.

This clone was recorded at least ten times. The observed sequence ends 3 residues before the CDR3 terminus, with the missing tail filled in from the germline J gene. The chain carries TRBV7-9 and TRBJ1-5; D not certain. V shed 4 bases and J shed 6 bases, with 10 bases lying between them. The CDR3 covers 13 residues. Germline V gene sequence: CDR1 SEHNR, CDR2 FQNEAQ (reference sequence). The covered CDR3 bases are TGTGCCAGCAGCTCAGAAGGGTCTCAGCCC. Amino acid sequence: CASSSEGSQP. The complete CDR3 reads CASSSEGSQPQHF.

This clone was seen at least ten times. The CDR3 is cut off 3 residues early in the read; its end comes from the germline J gene. The rearrangement uses TRBV5-6 and TRBJ1-2; D possibly corresponds to TRBD1 (6 bases). The CDR3 totals 13 residues. V lost 3 bases and J lost 6, with 12 bases in between. Germline V gene sequence: CDR1 SGHDT, CDR2 YYEEEE. The CDR3 protein is CASSSQGLHGYTF. The CDR3 DNA, read in part, is TGTGCCAGCAGCTCCCAGGGGCTCCATGGC.

This clone was counted ten times or more. The read comes to an end 3 residues before the CDR3 does, leaving the germline J gene to fill in the end. V usage is TRBV5-1 and J usage is TRBJ1-2, with TRBD1 matching 8 bases. Germline loops: CDR1 SGHRS, CDR2 YFSETQ. The J segment lost 1 base and the V segment lost 3 bases, leaving 8 bases of the junction unmatched. CDR3 length: 16 residues. The covered CDR3 bases are TGCGCCAGCAGCTCGGGAGGACAGGGCCTTAACTATGGC. Its translation: CASSSGGQGLNYG. The full-length CDR3 reads as CASSSGGQGLNYGYTF.

This clone has ten or more counts. The CDR3 extends 3 residues past the end of the read, so its final part is completed from the germline J gene. This rearrangement joins TRBV20-1 to TRBJ2-7, with D uncertain. The V end lost 5 bases, the J end lost 2 bases, and 10 bases lay between the germline ends. The CDR3 covers 12 residues. Germline V gene sequence: CDR1 DFQATT, CDR2 SNEGSKA (reference sequence). The CDR3 protein is CSALVTTYEQYF. CDR3 DNA (partial): TGCAGTGCTTTAGTTACCACCTACGAG.

The sample holds many counts of this clone. Coverage ceases 3 residues before the CDR3 finishes, and the germline J gene fills in the end. The chain couples TRBV7-2 to TRBJ1-5; the D is unclear. The CDR3 is 13 amino acids. V shed 6 bases and J shed 7 bases, with 13 bases lying between them. The V gene's germline CDR1 is SGHTA and CDR2 FQGNSA. The CDR3 bases that were read are TGTGCCAGCAGTTCCCAGGTCGACCAGCCC. Amino acid sequence: CASSSQVDQP. The full CDR3 protein is CASSSQVDQPQHF.

This clone occurred a few times. The read stops 3 residues short of the end of the CDR3; the missing end is completed from the germline J gene. This specimen includes other DNA sequences encoding the same CDR3. The chain joins TRBV30 to TRBJ1-1, with D perhaps TRBD1 (5 bases). The CDR3 has 14 amino acids. Germline CDR1 is GTSNPN and CDR2 is SVGIG (reference sequence). The ends were cut back, 0 bases at V and 5 bases at J, with 13 bases in the middle. The CDR3 sequence: CAWSVGGTGTEAFF. The sequenced CDR3 bases are TGTGCCTGGAGTGTCGGGGGAACCGGAACTGAA.

About this clone: The read is 3 residues too short to cover the CDR3 end, so that end is filled in from the germline J gene. The chain has TRBV18 and TRBJ2-1, with D unresolved. The CDR3 totals 17 residues. Germline values: CDR1 KGHSH, CDR2 LQKENI. With 5 bases removed from V and 2 bases from J, the gap between germline ends came to 19 bases. The CDR3 sequence is CASSSRFSTDPYNEQFF. Incomplete CDR3 DNA: TGTGCCAGCTCATCCAGGTTTAGTACAGACCCCTACAATGAG.

This clone was counted many times. The read ends 3 residues early relative to the CDR3; the germline J gene fills the gap. J is TRBJ2-3 and V is TRBV20-1, with a weak D call TRBD1 (6 bases). Trimming removed 3 bases from V and 3 bases from J, with 19 bases in between. The CDR3 extends over 16 amino acids. Germline V lookup: CDR1 DFQATT, CDR2 SNEGSKA (reference sequence). The CDR3 protein is CSARSGQSAKTDTQYF. The CDR3 DNA, read in part, is TGCAGTGCTAGGTCCGGACAGTCGGCGAAGACAGATACG.